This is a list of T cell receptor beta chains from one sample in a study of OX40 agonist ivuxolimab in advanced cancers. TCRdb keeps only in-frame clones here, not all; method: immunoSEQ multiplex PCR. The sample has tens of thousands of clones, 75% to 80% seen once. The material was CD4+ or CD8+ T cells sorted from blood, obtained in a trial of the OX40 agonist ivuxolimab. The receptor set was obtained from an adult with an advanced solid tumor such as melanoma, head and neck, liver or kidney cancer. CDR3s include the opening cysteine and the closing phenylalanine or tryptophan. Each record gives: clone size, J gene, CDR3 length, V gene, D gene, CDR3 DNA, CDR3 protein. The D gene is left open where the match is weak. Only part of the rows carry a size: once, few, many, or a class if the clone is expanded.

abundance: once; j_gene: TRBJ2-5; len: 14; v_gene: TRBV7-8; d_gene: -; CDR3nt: TGTGCCAGCAGCCCGCGCCCGTGGGTGGAGACCCAGTACTTC; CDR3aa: CASSPRPWVETQYF
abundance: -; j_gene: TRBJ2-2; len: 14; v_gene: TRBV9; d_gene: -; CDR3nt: TGTGCCAGCAGCGTAGCGCGGACACAGGGGGAGCTGTTTTTT; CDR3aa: CASSVARTQGELFF
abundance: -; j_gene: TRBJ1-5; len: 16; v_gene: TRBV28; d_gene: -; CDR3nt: TGTGCCAGCAGTTTATTGACGGTGTCGGGCAATCAGCCCCAGCATTTT; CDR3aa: CASSLLTVSGNQPQHF
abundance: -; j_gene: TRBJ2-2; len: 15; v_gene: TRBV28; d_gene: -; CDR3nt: TGTGCCAGCAGTCCCCCCGCGGCGAACACCGGGGAGCTGTTTTTT; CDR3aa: CASSPPAANTGELFF
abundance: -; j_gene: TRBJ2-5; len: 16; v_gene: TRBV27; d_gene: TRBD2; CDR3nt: TGTGCCAGCAGTTTCGGGACTAGCGGGAGTCGGGAGACCCAGTACTTC; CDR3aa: CASSFGTSGSRETQYF
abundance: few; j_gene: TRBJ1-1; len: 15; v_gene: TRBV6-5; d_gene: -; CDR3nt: TGTGCCAGCAGTTACTCCTCTTTGGTGGACACTGAAGCTTTCTTT; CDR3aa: CASSYSSLVDTEAFF
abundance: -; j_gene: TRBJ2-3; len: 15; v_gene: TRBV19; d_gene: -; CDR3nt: TGTGCCAGTAGTGACTCAGGACCCAAGAGGGGGATGCAGTATTTT; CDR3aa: CASSDSGPKRGMQYF
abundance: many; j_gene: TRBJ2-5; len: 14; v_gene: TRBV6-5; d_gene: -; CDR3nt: TGTGCCAGCAAGGAGGTAGGGGGCCAAGAGACCCAGTACTTC; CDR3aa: CASKEVGGQETQYF
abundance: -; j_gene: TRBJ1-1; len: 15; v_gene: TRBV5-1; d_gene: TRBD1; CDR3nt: TGCGCCAGCAGCTCCCGACAGGGAGGGTACACTGAAGCTTTCTTT; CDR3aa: CASSSRQGGYTEAFF
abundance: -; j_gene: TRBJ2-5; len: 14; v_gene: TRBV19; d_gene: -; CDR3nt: TGTGCCAGTAGTATAGGCTCATCCAAAGAGACCCAGTACTTC; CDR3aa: CASSIGSSKETQYF
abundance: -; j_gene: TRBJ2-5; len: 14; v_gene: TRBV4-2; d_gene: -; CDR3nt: TGTGCCAGCAGCTTGGCCAGGGGTGGCGAGACCCAGTACTTC; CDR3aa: CASSLARGGETQYF
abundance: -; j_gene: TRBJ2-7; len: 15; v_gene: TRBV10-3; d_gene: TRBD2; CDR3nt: TGTGCCAGCAGTTACTCGAGGGACTCGGGGGGCGAGCAGTACTTC; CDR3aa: CASSYSRDSGGEQYF
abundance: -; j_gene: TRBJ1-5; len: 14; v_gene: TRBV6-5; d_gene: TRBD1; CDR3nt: TGTGCCAGCAGTTTTCGACAGGGTTATCAGCCCCAGCATTTT; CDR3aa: CASSFRQGYQPQHF
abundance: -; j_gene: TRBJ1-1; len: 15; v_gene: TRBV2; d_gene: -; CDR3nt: TGTGCCAGCAGGGCTAACAGGGCACTGAACACTGAAGCTTTCTTT; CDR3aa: CASRANRALNTEAFF
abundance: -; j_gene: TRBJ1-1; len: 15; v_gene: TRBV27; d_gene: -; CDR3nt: TGTGCCAGCAGTAAAACAACGAATGGGGGAACTGAAGCTTTCTTT; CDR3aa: CASSKTTNGGTEAFF
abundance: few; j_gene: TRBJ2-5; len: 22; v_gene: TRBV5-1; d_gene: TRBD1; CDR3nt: TGCGCCAGCAGCTTGGACGGACCCGGACAGGGGCTGGTCGGGAGATTTCAAGAGACCCAGTACTTC; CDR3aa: CASSLDGPGQGLVGRFQETQYF
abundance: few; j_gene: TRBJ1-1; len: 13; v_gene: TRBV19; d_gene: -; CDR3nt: TGTGCCAGTAGGGGACACCGGAACACTGAAGCTTTCTTT; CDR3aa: CASRGHRNTEAFF
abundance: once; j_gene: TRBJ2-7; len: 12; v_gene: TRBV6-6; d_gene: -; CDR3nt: TGTGCCAGCTCCCCCAGCTCCTACGAGCAGTACTTC; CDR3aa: CASSPSSYEQYF
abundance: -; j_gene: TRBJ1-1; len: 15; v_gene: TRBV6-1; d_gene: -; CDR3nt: TGTGCCAGCAGTTGGGGGGACGGGGGAAACACTGAAGCTTTCTTT; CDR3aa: CASSWGDGGNTEAFF
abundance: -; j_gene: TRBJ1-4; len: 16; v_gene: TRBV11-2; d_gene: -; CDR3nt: TGTGCCAGCAGTTTGCGACAGATATTAACTAATGAAAAACTGTTTTTT; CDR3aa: CASSLRQILTNEKLFF
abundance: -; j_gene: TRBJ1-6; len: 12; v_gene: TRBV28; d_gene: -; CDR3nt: TGTGCCAGCAGGCCCCTAGAAAGTCACCTCCACTTT; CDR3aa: CASRPLESHLHF
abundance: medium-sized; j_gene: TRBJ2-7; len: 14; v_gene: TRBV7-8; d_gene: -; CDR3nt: TGTGCCAGCAGCTTACGCCGGGAGAAGCACGAGCAGTACTTC; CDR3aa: CASSLRREKHEQYF
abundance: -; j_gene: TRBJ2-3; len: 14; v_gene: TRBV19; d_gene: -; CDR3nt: TGTGCCAGTAAGGATGCGGCTAGCACAGATACGCAGTATTTT; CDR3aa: CASKDAASTDTQYF
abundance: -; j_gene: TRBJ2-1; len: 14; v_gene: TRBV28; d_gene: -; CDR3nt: TGTGCCAGCAGTTTATGGAGTAGGGTCGATGAGCAGTTCTTC; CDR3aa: CASSLWSRVDEQFF
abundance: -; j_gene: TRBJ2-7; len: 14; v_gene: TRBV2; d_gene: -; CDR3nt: TGTGCCAGCAGTGAAGAAGGCTCCCGCTACGAGCAGTACTTC; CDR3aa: CASSEEGSRYEQYF
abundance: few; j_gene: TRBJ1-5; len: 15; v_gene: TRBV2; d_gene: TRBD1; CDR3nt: TGTGCCAGCACCTTTACCGGGACAGCTAATCAGCCCCAGCATTTT; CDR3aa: CASTFTGTANQPQHF
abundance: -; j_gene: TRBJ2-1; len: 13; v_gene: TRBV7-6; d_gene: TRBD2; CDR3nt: TGTGCCAGCAGCCGCGTAGCGGGGAATGAGCAGTTCTTC; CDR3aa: CASSRVAGNEQFF
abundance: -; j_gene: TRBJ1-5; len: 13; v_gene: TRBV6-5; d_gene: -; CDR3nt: TGTGCCAGCAGGGAATATAGCAATCAGCCCCAGCATTTT; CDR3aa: CASREYSNQPQHF
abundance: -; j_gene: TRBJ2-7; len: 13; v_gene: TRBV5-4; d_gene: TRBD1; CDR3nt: TGTGCCAGCAGCTCGACAGGGATCGACGAGCAGTACTTC; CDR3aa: CASSSTGIDEQYF
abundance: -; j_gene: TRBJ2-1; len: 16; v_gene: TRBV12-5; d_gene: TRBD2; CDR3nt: TGTGCTAGTGGTTTCACCGGGACTAGCTATCGGAATGAGCAGTTCTTC; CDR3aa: CASGFTGTSYRNEQFF
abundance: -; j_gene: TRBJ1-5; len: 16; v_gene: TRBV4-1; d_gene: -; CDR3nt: TGCGCCAGCAGCCAAGAAGGCGGCTGGGGCAATCAGCCCCAGCATTTT; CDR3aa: CASSQEGGWGNQPQHF